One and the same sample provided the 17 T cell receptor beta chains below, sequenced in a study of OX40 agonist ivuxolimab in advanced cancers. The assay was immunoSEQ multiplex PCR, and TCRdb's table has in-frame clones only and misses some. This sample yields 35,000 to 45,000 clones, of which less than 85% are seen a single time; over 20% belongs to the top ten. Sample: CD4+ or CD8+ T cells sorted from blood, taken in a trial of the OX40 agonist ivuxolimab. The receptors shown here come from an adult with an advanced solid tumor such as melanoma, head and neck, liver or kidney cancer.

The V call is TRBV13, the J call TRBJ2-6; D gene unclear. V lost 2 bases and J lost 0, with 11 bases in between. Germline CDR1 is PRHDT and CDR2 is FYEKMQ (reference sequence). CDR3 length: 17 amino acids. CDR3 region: CASSLPGQSSGANVLTF. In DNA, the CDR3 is TGTGCCAGCAGCTTACCCGGGCAGAGCTCTGGGGCCAACGTCCTGACTTTC. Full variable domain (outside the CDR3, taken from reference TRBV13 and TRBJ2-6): AAGVIQSPRHLIKEKRETATLKCYPIPRHDTVYWYQQGPGQDPQFLISFYEKMQSDKGSIPDRFSAQQFSDYHSELNMSSLELGDSALYFCASSLPGQSSGANVLTFGAGSRLTVL.

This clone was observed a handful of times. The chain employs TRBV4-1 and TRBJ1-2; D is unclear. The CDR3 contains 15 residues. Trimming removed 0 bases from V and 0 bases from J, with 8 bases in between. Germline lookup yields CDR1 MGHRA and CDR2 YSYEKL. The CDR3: CASSQDFKANYGYTF. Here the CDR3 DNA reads TGCGCCAGCAGCCAAGATTTTAAAGCTAACTATGGCTACACCTTC.

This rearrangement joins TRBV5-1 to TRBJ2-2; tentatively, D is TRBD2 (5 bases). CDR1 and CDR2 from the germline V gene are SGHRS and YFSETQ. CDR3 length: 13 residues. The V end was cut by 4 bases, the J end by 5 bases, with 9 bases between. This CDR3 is CASSPSGTGELFF. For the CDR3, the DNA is TGCGCCAGCAGCCCAAGCGGAACCGGGGAGCTGTTTTTT.

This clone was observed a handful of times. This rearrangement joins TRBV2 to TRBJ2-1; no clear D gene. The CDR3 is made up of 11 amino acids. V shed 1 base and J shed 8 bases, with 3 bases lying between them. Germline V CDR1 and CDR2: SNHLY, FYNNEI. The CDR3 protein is CASSEGYEQFF. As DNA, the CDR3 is TGTGCCAGCAGTGAAGGCTATGAGCAGTTCTTC.

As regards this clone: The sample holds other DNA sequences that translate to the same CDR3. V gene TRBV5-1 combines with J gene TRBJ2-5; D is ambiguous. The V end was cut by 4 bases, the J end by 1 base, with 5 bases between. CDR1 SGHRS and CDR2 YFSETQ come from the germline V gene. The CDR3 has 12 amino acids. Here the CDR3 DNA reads TGCGCCAGCAGCCCAACCCAAGAGACCCAGTACTTC. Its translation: CASSPTQETQYF.

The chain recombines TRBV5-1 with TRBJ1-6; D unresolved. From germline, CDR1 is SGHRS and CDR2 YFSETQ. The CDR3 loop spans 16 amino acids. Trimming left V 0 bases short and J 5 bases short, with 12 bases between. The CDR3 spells CASSLGRRSNNSPLHF. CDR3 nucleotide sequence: TGCGCCAGCAGCTTGGGCCGGAGGTCAAATAATTCACCCCTCCACTTT.

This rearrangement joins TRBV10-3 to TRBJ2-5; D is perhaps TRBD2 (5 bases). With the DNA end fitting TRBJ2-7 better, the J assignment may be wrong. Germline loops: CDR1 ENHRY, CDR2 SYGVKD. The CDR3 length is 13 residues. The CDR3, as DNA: TGTGCCATCACAGAAATCCCGGGAAACGAGCAGTACTTC. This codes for CAITEIPGNEQYF.

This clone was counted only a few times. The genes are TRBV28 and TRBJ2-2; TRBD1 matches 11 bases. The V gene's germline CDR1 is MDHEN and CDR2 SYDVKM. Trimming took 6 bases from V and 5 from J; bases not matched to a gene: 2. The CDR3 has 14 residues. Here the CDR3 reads CASSGTGGTGELFF. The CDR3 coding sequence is TGTGCCAGCAGCGGGACAGGGGGGACCGGGGAGCTGTTTTTT.

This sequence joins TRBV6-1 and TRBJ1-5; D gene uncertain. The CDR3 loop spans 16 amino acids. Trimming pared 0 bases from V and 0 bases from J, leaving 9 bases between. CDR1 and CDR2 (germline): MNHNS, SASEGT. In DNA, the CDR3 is TGTGCCAGCAGTGAAGCGGAGGGCGTTAGCAATCAGCCCCAGCATTTT. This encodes CASSEAEGVSNQPQHF.

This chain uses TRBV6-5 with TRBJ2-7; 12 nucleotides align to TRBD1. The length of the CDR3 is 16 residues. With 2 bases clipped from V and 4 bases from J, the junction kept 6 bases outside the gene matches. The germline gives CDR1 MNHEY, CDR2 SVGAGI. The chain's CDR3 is CASSYAGTGGLYEQYF. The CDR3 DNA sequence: TGTGCCAGCAGTTACGCAGGGACAGGGGGCTTATACGAGCAGTACTTC.

CDR3 coding DNA: TGCGCCAGCAGCTCATCAGGGGCTTCCTACAATGAGCAGTTCTTC. Translating gives CASSSSGASYNEQFF. This chain uses TRBV5-1 with TRBJ2-1; perhaps TRBD1 as D (6 bases). Trimming removed 3 bases from V and 1 base from J, with 11 bases in between. CDR3 size: 15 residues. CDR1 is SGHRS and CDR2 is YFSETQ in the germline V gene.

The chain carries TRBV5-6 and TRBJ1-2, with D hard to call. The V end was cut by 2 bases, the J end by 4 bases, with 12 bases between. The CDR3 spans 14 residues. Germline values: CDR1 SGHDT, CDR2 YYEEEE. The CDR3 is CASSFQSGRYGYTF. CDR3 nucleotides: TGTGCCAGCAGCTTTCAATCAGGCCGCTATGGCTACACCTTC.

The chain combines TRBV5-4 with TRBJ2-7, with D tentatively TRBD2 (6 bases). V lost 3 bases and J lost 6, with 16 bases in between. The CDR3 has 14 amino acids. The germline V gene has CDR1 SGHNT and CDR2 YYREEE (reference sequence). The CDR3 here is CASSWGTPLSEQYF. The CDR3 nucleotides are TGTGCCAGCAGCTGGGGGACTCCCTTATCCGAGCAGTACTTC.

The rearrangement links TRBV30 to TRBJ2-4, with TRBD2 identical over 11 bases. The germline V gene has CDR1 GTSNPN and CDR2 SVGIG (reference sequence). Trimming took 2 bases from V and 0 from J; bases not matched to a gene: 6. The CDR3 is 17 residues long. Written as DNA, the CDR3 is TGTGCCTGGAGTTTATTAGCGGGGGGGCTAGCCAAAAACATTCAGTACTTC. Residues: CAWSLLAGGLAKNIQYF. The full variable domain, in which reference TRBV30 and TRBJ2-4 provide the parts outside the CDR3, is SQTIHQWPATLVQPVGSPLSLECTVEGTSNPNLYWYRQAAGRGLQLLFYSVGIGQISSEVPQNLSASRPQDRQFILSSKKLLLSDSGFYLCAWSLLAGGLAKNIQYFGAGTRLSVL.

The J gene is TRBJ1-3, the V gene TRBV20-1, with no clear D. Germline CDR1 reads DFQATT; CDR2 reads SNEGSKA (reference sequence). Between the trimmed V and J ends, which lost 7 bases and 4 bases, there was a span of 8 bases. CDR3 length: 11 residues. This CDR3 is CSVLVGNTIYF. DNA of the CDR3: TGCAGTGTCCTAGTCGGAAACACCATATATTTT.

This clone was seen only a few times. The CDR3 sequence: CASEGAGAGELFF. As DNA, the CDR3 is TGTGCCAGCGAGGGGGCAGGGGCTGGGGAGCTGTTTTTT. The chain links TRBV6-5 to TRBJ2-2; 7 bases fit TRBD1. Trimming removed 8 bases from V and 8 bases from J; junction bases left unmatched: 8. This CDR3 region has 13 residues. The germline V gene encodes CDR1 MNHEY and CDR2 SVGAGI.

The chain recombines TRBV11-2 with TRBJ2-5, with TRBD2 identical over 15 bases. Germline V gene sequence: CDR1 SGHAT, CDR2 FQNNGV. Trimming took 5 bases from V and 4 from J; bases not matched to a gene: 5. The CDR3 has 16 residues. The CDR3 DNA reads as TGTGCCAGCAGCCCCAGGACTAGCGGGGGGGGAGAGACCCAGTACTTC. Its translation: CASSPRTSGGGETQYF.